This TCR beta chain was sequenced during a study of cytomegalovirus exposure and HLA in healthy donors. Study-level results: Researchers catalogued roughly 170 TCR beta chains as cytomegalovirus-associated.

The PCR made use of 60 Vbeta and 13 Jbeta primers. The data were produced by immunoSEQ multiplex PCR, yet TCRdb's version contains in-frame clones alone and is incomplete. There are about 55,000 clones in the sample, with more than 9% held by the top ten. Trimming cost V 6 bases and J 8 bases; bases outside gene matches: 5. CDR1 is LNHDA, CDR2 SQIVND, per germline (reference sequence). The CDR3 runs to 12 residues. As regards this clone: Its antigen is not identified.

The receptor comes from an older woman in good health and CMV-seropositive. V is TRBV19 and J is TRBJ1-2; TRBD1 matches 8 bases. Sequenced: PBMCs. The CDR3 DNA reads TGTGCCAGTAGGCCCTCAGGGGGCGGCTACACCTTC. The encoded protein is CASRPSGGGYTF.